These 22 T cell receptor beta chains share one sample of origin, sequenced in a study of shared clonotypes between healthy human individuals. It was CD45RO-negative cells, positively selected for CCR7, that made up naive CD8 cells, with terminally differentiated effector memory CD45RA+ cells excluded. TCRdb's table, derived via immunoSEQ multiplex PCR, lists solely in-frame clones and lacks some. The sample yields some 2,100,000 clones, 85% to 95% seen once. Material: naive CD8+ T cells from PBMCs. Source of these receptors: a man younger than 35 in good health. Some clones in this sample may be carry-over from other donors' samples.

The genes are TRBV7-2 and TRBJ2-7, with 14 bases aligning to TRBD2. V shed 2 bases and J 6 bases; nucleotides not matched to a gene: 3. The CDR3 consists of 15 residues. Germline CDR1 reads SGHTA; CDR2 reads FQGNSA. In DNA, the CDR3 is TGTGCCAGCAGCTTAACTGGACTAGCGGGGGGCGAGCAGTACTTC. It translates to CASSLTGLAGGEQYF.

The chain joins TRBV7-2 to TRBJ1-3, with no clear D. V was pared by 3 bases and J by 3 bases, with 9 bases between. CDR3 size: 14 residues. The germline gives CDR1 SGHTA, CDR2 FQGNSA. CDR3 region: CASSFGGYGNTIYF. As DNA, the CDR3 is TGTGCCAGCAGCTTCGGCGGGTATGGAAACACCATATATTTT.

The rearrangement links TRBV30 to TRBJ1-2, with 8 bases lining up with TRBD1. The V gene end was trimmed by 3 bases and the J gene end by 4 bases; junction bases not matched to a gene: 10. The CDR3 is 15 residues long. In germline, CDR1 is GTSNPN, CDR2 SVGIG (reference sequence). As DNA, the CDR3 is TGTGCCTGGAGCACCACGACAGGGGCTCTCTATGGCTACACCTTC. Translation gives CAWSTTTGALYGYTF.

CDR3 region: CASSEGTLAGNTIYF. The DNA for the CDR3 is TGTGCCAGCAGTGAAGGGACACTTGCTGGAAACACCATATATTTT. The chain combines TRBV6-1 with TRBJ1-3; tentatively, D is TRBD1 (5 bases). Germline values: CDR1 MNHNS, CDR2 SASEGT. Trimming removed 1 base at V and 2 bases at J, with 9 bases between. The CDR3 consists of 15 residues.

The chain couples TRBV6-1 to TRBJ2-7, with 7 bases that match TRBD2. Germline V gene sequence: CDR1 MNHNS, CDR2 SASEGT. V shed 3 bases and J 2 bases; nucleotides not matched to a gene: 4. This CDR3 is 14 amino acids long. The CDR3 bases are TGTGCCAGCAGTGAGGGGAGGGGACCCTACGAGCAGTACTTC. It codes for CASSEGRGPYEQYF.

CDR3 loop: CASSSGGSPYNEQFF. DNA of the CDR3: TGTGCCAGCTCATCAGGGGGGTCCCCCTACAATGAGCAGTTCTTC. This chain connects TRBV18 to TRBJ2-1, with a tentative D call TRBD1 (7 bases). V was cut by 5 bases and J by 2 bases, with 13 bases left in between. This CDR3 has 15 residues. Per germline, CDR1 KGHSH and CDR2 LQKENI.

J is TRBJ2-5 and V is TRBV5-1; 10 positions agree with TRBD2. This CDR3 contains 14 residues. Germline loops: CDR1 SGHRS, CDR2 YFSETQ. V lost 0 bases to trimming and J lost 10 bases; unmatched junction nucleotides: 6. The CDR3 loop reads CASSLVVAGGGQYF. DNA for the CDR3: TGCGCCAGCAGCTTGGTGGTAGCGGGAGGCGGCCAGTACTTC.

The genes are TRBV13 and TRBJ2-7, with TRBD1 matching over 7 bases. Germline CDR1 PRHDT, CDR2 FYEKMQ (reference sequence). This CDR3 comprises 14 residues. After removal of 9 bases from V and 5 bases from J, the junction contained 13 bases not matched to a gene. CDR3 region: CASHTRGQWHEQYF. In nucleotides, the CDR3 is TGTGCCAGTCATACTAGGGGACAGTGGCACGAGCAGTACTTC.

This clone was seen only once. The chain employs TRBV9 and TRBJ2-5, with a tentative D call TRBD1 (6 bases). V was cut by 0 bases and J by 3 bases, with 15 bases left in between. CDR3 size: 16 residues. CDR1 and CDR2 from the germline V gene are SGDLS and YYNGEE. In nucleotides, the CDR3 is TGTGCCAGCAGCGTAGGACGGGGCAGGGGTGAAGAGACCCAGTACTTC. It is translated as CASSVGRGRGEETQYF.

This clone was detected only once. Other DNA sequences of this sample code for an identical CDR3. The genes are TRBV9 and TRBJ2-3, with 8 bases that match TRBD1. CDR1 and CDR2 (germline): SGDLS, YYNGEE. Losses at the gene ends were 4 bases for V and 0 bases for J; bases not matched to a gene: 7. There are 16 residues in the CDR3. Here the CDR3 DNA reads TGTGCCAGCAGCCCAAGGACAGGGAAGAGCACAGATACGCAGTATTTT. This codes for CASSPRTGKSTDTQYF.

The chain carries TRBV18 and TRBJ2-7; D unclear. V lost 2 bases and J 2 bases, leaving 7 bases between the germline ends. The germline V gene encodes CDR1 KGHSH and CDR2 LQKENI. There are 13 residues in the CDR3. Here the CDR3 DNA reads TGTGCCAGCTCACCAGAGGCAGCCTACGAGCAGTACTTC. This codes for CASSPEAAYEQYF.

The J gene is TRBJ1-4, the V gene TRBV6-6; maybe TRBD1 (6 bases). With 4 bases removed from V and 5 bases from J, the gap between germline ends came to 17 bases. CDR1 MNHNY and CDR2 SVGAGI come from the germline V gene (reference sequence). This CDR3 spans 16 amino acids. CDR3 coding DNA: TGTGCCAGCAGTTCCCCGGGGGGGCGGATGAATGAAAAACTGTTTTTT. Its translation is CASSSPGGRMNEKLFF.

The CDR3 DNA is TGTGCCAGCAGCCAATTTAGCGGGATATTATACGAGCAGTACTTC. Its protein product is CASSQFSGILYEQYF. This chain connects TRBV7-8 to TRBJ2-7; TRBD2 matches 8 bases. The CDR3 contains 15 residues. Germline lookup yields CDR1 SGHVS and CDR2 FQNEAQ. With 5 bases clipped from V and 4 bases from J, the junction kept 10 bases outside the gene matches.

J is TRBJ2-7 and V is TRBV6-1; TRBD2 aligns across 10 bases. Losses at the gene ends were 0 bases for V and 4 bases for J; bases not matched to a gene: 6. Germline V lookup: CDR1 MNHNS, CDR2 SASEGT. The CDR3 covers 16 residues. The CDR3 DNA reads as TGTGCCAGCAGTGAAGCGGTGCTAGCGGGAGCATACGAGCAGTACTTC. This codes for CASSEAVLAGAYEQYF.

In nucleotides, the CDR3 is TGTGCCAGCAGTTTCGATAGCGCTCCAGATACGCAGTATTTT. It codes for CASSFDSAPDTQYF. The chain is built from TRBV6-6 and TRBJ2-3; the D gene is possibly TRBD2 (5 bases). V was shortened by 4 bases and J by 4 bases, with 12 bases between the two germline ends. The germline V gene encodes CDR1 MNHNY and CDR2 SVGAGI (reference sequence). The CDR3 loop spans 14 amino acids.

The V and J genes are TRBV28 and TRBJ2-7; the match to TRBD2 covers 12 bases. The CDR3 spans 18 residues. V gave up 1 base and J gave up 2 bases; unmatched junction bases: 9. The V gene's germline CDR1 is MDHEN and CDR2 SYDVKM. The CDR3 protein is CASSLYPLASGRAYEQYF. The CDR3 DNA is TGTGCCAGCAGTTTATATCCCTTGGCTAGCGGGAGGGCCTACGAGCAGTACTTC.

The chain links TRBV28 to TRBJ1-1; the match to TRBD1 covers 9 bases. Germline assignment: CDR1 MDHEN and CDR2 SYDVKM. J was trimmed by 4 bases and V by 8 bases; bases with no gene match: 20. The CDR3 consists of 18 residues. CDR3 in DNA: TGTGCCAGCCGGGATCTTCCGGGACAGGGAGGCAGTAGCACTGAAGCTTTCTTT. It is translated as CASRDLPGQGGSSTEAFF.

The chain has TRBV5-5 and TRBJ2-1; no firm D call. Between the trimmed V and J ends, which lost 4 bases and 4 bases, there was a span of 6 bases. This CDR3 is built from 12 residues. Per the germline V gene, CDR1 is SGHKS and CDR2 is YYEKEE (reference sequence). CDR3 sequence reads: CASSLAYNEQFF. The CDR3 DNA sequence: TGTGCCAGCAGCCTGGCATACAATGAGCAGTTCTTC.

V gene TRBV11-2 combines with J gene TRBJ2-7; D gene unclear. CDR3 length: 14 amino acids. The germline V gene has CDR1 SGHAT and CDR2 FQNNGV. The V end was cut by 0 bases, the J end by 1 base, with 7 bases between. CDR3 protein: CASSLDYTSYEQYF. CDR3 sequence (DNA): TGTGCCAGCAGCTTAGATTATACATCCTACGAGCAGTACTTC.

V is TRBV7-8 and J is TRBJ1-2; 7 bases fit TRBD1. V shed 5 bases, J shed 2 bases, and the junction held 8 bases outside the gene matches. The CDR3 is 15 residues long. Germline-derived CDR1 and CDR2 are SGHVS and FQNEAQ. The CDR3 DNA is TGTGCCAGCAGCCCGCGGGACAGACTCAACTATGGCTACACCTTC. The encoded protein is CASSPRDRLNYGYTF.

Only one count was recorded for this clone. The CDR3 sequence: CASSPGTSGKTSSYEQYF. CDR3 coding DNA: TGTGCCAGCAGTCCCGGGACTAGCGGGAAAACAAGTTCCTACGAGCAGTACTTC. The rearrangement joins TRBV5-5 to TRBJ2-7; 13 bases align to TRBD2. This CDR3 is 18 amino acids long. V was clipped by 5 bases and J by 1 base; unmatched bases: 12. Looked up from germline, CDR1 is SGHKS and CDR2 is YYEKEE (reference sequence).

The DNA for the CDR3 is TGTGCCAGCAGCCAAGCGGTATATACGCAGTATTTT. It codes for CASSQAVYTQYF. The rearrangement uses TRBV14 and TRBJ2-3, with D uncertain. The CDR3 spans 12 residues. Per the germline V gene, CDR1 is SGHDN and CDR2 is FVKESK. V shed 1 base and J shed 7 bases, with 6 bases lying between them.